This T cell receptor (beta chain) came from a study of CD8+ T cells in alopecia areata. Study results and limitations: TCRs were shared less clearly across patients than in mice, possibly for HLA-related reasons. More clonal than normal scalp was lesional scalp, particularly alopecia totalis/universalis.

The treatment denotes: oral pan-JAK inhibitor, 5-10 mg twice daily. cDNA reverse transcribed from extracted RNA served as the sequencing template. The assay was immunoSEQ multiplex PCR, and TCRdb's table has in-frame clones only and misses some. This sample has 200,000 to 250,000 clones; about 50% occur once, and the top ten carry roughly 1.5%. This clone occurred a few times. Its antigen is as yet unknown. The CDR3 contains 15 residues. CDR1 SGDLS and CDR2 YYNGEE come from the germline V gene. The V gene end was trimmed by 4 bases and the J gene end by 6 bases; junction bases not matched to a gene: 6.

The source was CD4+ T cells sorted from blood, collected at week 4, from a patient treated with tofacitinib. V is TRBV9 and J is TRBJ2-2; 10 bases line up with TRBD1. The sequence derives from a human donor with alopecia areata. The CDR3 here is CASSPEGTGAGELFF. Written as DNA, the CDR3 is TGTGCCAGCAGCCCTGAGGGGACAGGGGCCGGGGAGCTGTTTTTT.